What follows are 2 T cell receptor beta chains derived from one specimen sequenced in a study of blood T cell repertoires in COVID-19. Using immunoSEQ multiplex PCR, the repertoire was profiled, and TCRdb retains in-frame clones only, with some absent. This repertoire shows almost 50,000 clones, 84% found once; its top ten account for 1.6%. The material sequenced was peripheral blood. The receptors come from a man aged 50 to 60 with acute or convalescent COVID-19.

V and J are TRBV28 and TRBJ1-6, with TRBD1 identical over 8 bases. V trimming: 10 bases; J trimming: 11 bases; junction bases outside the gene matches: 13. The CDR3 is made up of 14 amino acids. Germline CDR1 reads MDHEN; CDR2 reads SYDVKM. The CDR3 DNA reads TGTGCCACAACGACAGGGGAAAGATGGGCACCCCTCCACTTT. This encodes CATTTGERWAPLHF.

V and J are TRBV14 and TRBJ2-1; D not certain. The CDR3 has 15 amino acids. Deletions cut 4 bases from V and 7 bases from J, with 17 bases between. The germline CDR1 and CDR2 sequences are SGHDN and FVKESK. This CDR3 reads CASSPQTEIRNEQFF. The DNA for the CDR3 is TGTGCCAGCAGCCCCCAGACGGAAATCAGGAATGAGCAGTTCTTC.